This TCR beta chain was found in a study of blood T cell repertoires in COVID-19. Study as a whole: Whether acute or convalescent, the COVID-19 samples came from the United States, Italy and Spain.

TCRdb's table, derived via immunoSEQ multiplex PCR, lists solely in-frame clones and lacks some. The sample includes around 250,000 clones, about four fifths of them seen just once. Losses at the gene ends were 1 base for V and 1 base for J; bases not matched to a gene: 4. Germline-derived CDR1 and CDR2 are SGHTS and YDEGEE. The length of the CDR3 is 15 residues. Sequenced material: peripheral blood. This receptor was taken from a woman in her late teens or twenties with acute or convalescent COVID-19. V and J are TRBV5-8 and TRBJ2-7, with 8 bases aligning to TRBD2. This CDR3 is CASSLYASGSYEQYF. The CDR3 DNA sequence: TGTGCCAGCAGCTTGTACGCTAGCGGGTCCTACGAGCAGTACTTC. The full variable domain, with the rest looked up from reference TRBV5-8 and TRBJ2-7, is EAGVTQSPTHLIKTRGQQATLRCSPISGHTSVYWYQQALGLGLQFLLWYDEGEERNRGNFPPRFSGRQFPNYSSELNVNALELEDSALYLCASSLYASGSYEQYFGPGTRLTVT.